The 20 T cell receptor beta chains below all came from one sample that was sequenced in a study of cytomegalovirus exposure and HLA in healthy donors. A multiplex PCR was run with 60 Vbeta primers and 13 Jbeta primers. The repertoire was sequenced with immunoSEQ multiplex PCR; TCRdb's copy has only in-frame clones and lacks some. The repertoire consists of roughly 200,000 clones, with roughly 79% occurring once and the leading ten covering under 2%. Sequencing was carried out using PBMCs. The receptors were gathered from a man in his thirties or forties in good health and CMV-seronegative.

V gene TRBV6-1 combines with J gene TRBJ2-1; 10 nucleotides align to TRBD1. The V gene end was trimmed by 4 bases and the J gene end by 3 bases; junction bases not matched to a gene: 3. This CDR3 contains 15 residues. The V gene's germline CDR1 is MNHNS and CDR2 SASEGT. Written as DNA, the CDR3 is TGTGCCAGCAGTGTCCGGGACAGGGGCTACAATGAGCAGTTCTTC. Its translation is CASSVRDRGYNEQFF.

This clone was seen a few times. This chain connects TRBV19 to TRBJ2-5; 7 bases agree with TRBD1. From germline, CDR1 is LNHDA and CDR2 SQIVND (reference sequence). This CDR3 has 16 amino acids. V lost 4 bases and J lost 2; bases outside the gene matches: 10. The CDR3 region has the DNA TGTGCCAGTAGTACGGACAGGAGACAAATACAAGAGACCCAGTACTTC. This encodes CASSTDRRQIQETQYF.

This chain connects TRBV12-5 to TRBJ2-3, with no clear D. The germline gives CDR1 LGHNT, CDR2 FRNRAP. This CDR3 is built from 14 residues. With 3 bases removed from V and 3 bases from J, the gap between germline ends came to 10 bases. CDR3 nucleotides: TGTGCTAGTGGTTTCGAGTCCCCAACAGATACGCAGTATTTT. This gives the protein CASGFESPTDTQYF.

This chain links TRBV11-2 with TRBJ2-5; the match to TRBD2 covers 13 bases. Germline V gives CDR1 SGHAT, CDR2 FQNNGV. J was trimmed by 5 bases and V by 5 bases; bases with no gene match: 8. The CDR3 is 16 amino acids. The CDR3 region has the DNA TGTGCCAGCAGCCCCCGGACTAGCGGGAGAAGGGAGACCCAGTACTTC. Translation: CASSPRTSGRRETQYF.

The chain combines TRBV15 with TRBJ2-2; tentatively, D is TRBD1 (6 bases). The germline gives CDR1 LNHNV, CDR2 YYDKDF (reference sequence). The CDR3 totals 13 residues. Trimming took off 9 bases at V and 4 bases at J, with 12 bases between the two ends. The CDR3 nucleotides are TGTGCCACTACCACAGGGCTCACCGGGGAGCTGTTTTTT. Protein sequence: CATTTGLTGELFF. Full variable domain (remainder filled in from reference TRBV15 and TRBJ2-2): DAMVIQNPRYQVTQFGKPVTLSCSQTLNHNVMYWYQQKSSQAPKLLFHYYDKDFNNEADTPDNFQSRRPNTSFCFLDIRSPGLGDTAMYLCATTTGLTGELFFGEGSRLTVL.

This rearrangement joins TRBV6-6 to TRBJ2-1; D is possibly TRBD1 (5 bases). This CDR3 is built from 15 residues. With 7 bases removed from V and 1 base from J, the gap between germline ends came to 14 bases. CDR1 MNHNY and CDR2 SVGAGI come from the germline V gene (reference sequence). This CDR3 reads CASTQGPSSYNEQFF. The DNA for the CDR3 is TGTGCCAGCACTCAGGGTCCCAGTTCCTACAATGAGCAGTTCTTC.

This clone was seen only a few times. The rearrangement links TRBV15 to TRBJ2-1, with D perhaps matching TRBD1 (6 bases). CDR3 length equals 17 residues. Trimming removed 4 bases at V and 3 bases at J, with 19 bases between. The germline CDR1 and CDR2 sequences are LNHNV and YYDKDF (reference sequence). As DNA, the CDR3 is TGTGCCACCAGCACTACAGGACAGTGGGATTACTACAATGAGCAGTTCTTC. Translation gives CATSTTGQWDYYNEQFF.

The rearrangement uses TRBV30 and TRBJ2-2, with 9 bases aligning to TRBD1. The length of the CDR3 is 13 residues. Germline V gene sequence: CDR1 GTSNPN, CDR2 SVGIG (reference sequence). V gave up 3 bases and J gave up 6 bases; unmatched junction bases: 2. CDR3 in amino acids: CAWRQGASGELFF. DNA of the CDR3: TGTGCCTGGAGACAGGGGGCGTCCGGGGAGCTGTTTTTT.

The V gene is TRBV27, the J gene TRBJ2-5, with D maybe TRBD1 (5 bases). Germline V gene sequence: CDR1 MNHEY, CDR2 SMNVEV (reference sequence). V gave up 5 bases and J gave up 1 base, with 8 bases separating them. CDR3 length equals 13 residues. This chain's CDR3 is CASSKGSQETQYF. The CDR3, as DNA: TGTGCCAGCAGTAAGGGGTCCCAAGAGACCCAGTACTTC.

CDR3 sequence (DNA): TGTGCCAGCAGCTCGGGACAGGATTTTGGTCAGCCCCAGCATTTT. Translated: CASSSGQDFGQPQHF. This chain uses TRBV7-2 with TRBJ1-5, with 8 bases fitting TRBD1. The CDR3 has 15 residues. From germline, CDR1 is SGHTA and CDR2 FQGNSA. Germline trimming cut 4 bases from V and 6 bases from J; bases unmatched to any gene: 8.

The chain links TRBV5-1 to TRBJ2-7; weak D call: TRBD2 (6 bases). The CDR3 runs 15 residues. Trimming stripped 3 bases from V and 3 bases from J, with 16 bases between. Germline V gene sequence: CDR1 SGHRS, CDR2 YFSETQ. CDR3: CASSSTGVVSYEQYF. CDR3 sequence (DNA): TGCGCCAGCAGCTCCACGGGGGTAGTAAGCTACGAGCAGTACTTC.

The chain combines TRBV27 with TRBJ2-7; 16 bases align to TRBD2. The CDR3 has 16 residues. Germline assignment: CDR1 MNHEY and CDR2 SMNVEV (reference sequence). J was trimmed by 9 bases and V by 4 bases; bases with no gene match: 9. The CDR3 loop reads CASSSKSGTSGRGQYF. CDR3 nucleotide sequence: TGTGCCAGCAGTTCGAAATCCGGGACTAGCGGGAGGGGGCAGTACTTC.

V gene TRBV28 combines with J gene TRBJ2-7, with 9 bases aligning to TRBD1. The CDR3 spans 15 residues. V gave up 1 base and J gave up 3 bases; unmatched junction bases: 4. The germline V gene encodes CDR1 MDHEN and CDR2 SYDVKM. The CDR3 DNA reads as TGTGCCAGCAGTTTATTAGGGACAGGGATCTACGAGCAGTACTTC. It encodes CASSLLGTGIYEQYF.

This sequence joins TRBV5-8 and TRBJ1-1; 7 bases are a match to TRBD1. Germline trimming cut 3 bases from V and 11 bases from J; bases unmatched to any gene: 13. Germline lookup yields CDR1 SGHTS and CDR2 YDEGEE. The CDR3 runs 14 residues. The CDR3 protein is CASSWGTQGTLAFF. Written as DNA, the CDR3 is TGTGCCAGCAGCTGGGGAACACAGGGGACTCTTGCTTTCTTT.

The chain has TRBV10-3 and TRBJ2-2, with no clear D. V dropped 0 bases and J dropped 2 bases, with 4 bases sitting between them. The CDR3 has 14 amino acids. CDR1 is ENHRY, CDR2 SYGVKD, per germline. The CDR3 DNA reads as TGTGCCATCAGTGAGTCAACTAACACCGGGGAGCTGTTTTTT. As protein: CAISESTNTGELFF.

This chain uses TRBV7-3 with TRBJ2-2, with D possibly TRBD2 on 6 matching bases. The length of the CDR3 is 14 residues. Germline values: CDR1 SGHTA, CDR2 FQGTGA. V was pared by 2 bases and J by 8 bases, with 12 bases between. The CDR3 region is CASSLLAAEGELFF. Here the CDR3 DNA reads TGTGCCAGCAGCTTATTAGCGGCCGAGGGGGAGCTGTTTTTT.

This chain connects TRBV28 to TRBJ2-2; TRBD2 matches at 10 bases. The CDR3 contains 16 residues. Germline V CDR1 and CDR2: MDHEN, SYDVKM. The V segment lost 2 bases and the J segment 4 bases; nucleotides outside the gene matches: 4. This CDR3 reads CASSLSLAGVTGELFF. DNA of the CDR3: TGTGCCAGCAGTTTAAGTCTAGCGGGAGTCACCGGGGAGCTGTTTTTT.

The chain uses TRBV5-3 and TRBJ2-6, with TRBD1 matching over 10 bases. TRBV5-3 is placed among ORFs of uncertain function. Losses at the gene ends were 5 bases for V and 0 bases for J; bases not matched to a gene: 11. The CDR3 extends over 19 amino acids. CDR3 amino acids: CARRKQDRGRCSGANVLTF. The CDR3 nucleotides are TGTGCCAGAAGAAAACAAGACAGGGGGCGATGCTCTGGGGCCAACGTCCTGACTTTC.

The CDR3 DNA reads as TGTGCCAGCAGTTTCCGGGATTTGCGGGGCTACACCTTC. Its protein product is CASSFRDLRGYTF. This chain uses TRBV7-8 with TRBJ1-2; D gene uncertain. The ends were cut back, 6 bases at V and 8 bases at J, with 16 bases in the middle. CDR1 is SGHVS, CDR2 FQNEAQ, per germline. The CDR3 is 13 residues long.

CDR3 amino acids: CASSSDRKYGYTF. The CDR3 DNA is TGTGCCAGCAGCTCTGACAGGAAATATGGCTACACCTTC. V usage is TRBV6-5 and J usage is TRBJ1-2; possibly TRBD1 for D (6 bases). V was shortened by 6 bases and J by 5 bases, with 13 bases between the two germline ends. Germline V gene lookup returns CDR1 MNHEY and CDR2 SVGAGI. The CDR3 is 13 residues long.